Each of the 9 T cell receptor beta chains below was sequenced from the same sample in a study of a mutant IDH1 vaccine in newly diagnosed glioma. Some clones are missing from TCRdb's copy, which holds only in-frame ones; the method was immunoSEQ multiplex PCR. The table records tens of thousands of clones, 83% of them present only once. Time point described: baseline, week 1 (first vaccination visit). Treatment reported: pre-vaccination baseline after standard-of-care therapy. The sequencing used PBMCs, collected from a glioma patient treated with radiotherapy, temozolomide or both. These receptors all come from a woman between 50 and 59 years old with glioma.

The J gene is TRBJ1-3, the V gene TRBV30; D unclear. V was clipped by 1 base and J by 0 bases, with 4 bases between them. CDR3 length: 13 residues. Germline V gene sequence: CDR1 GTSNPN, CDR2 SVGIG (reference sequence). The CDR3 sequence: CAWSGLSGNTIYF. Written as DNA, the CDR3 is TGTGCCTGGAGTGGGCTCTCTGGAAACACCATATATTTT.

This chain uses TRBV9 with TRBJ1-2, with 7 bases aligning to TRBD1. V lost 3 bases and J lost 4; bases outside the gene matches: 6. Germline V gene lookup returns CDR1 SGDLS and CDR2 YYNGEE. The CDR3 extends over 14 amino acids. CDR3 DNA sequence: TGTGCCAGCAGCGAGGGGGCAGGTCTCTATGGCTACACCTTC. It yields the protein CASSEGAGLYGYTF.

CDR3 protein: CASSLGAGSEKLFF. For the CDR3, the DNA is TGTGCCAGCAGCTTGGGGGCAGGATCCGAAAAACTGTTTTTT. The V and J genes are TRBV5-4 and TRBJ1-4; D remains unclear. This CDR3 has 14 amino acids. V was clipped by 0 bases and J by 8 bases, with 11 bases between them. Germline V gives CDR1 SGHNT, CDR2 YYREEE (reference sequence).

The V gene is TRBV30, the J gene TRBJ1-2; no firm D call. Trimming took 8 bases from V and 8 from J, leaving 12 bases between them. The CDR3 spans 10 residues. Germline V CDR1 and CDR2: GTSNPN, SVGIG (reference sequence). The CDR3 loop is CAGGGVGYTF. The CDR3 region has the DNA TGTGCCGGCGGCGGGGTGGGCTACACCTTC.

The chain has TRBV6-6 and TRBJ1-2; 8 bases agree with TRBD1. The CDR3 spans 15 residues. V was clipped by 4 bases and J by 0 bases; unmatched bases: 4. Germline CDR1 MNHNY, CDR2 SVGAGI (reference sequence). The CDR3 is CASSLTGGSNYGYTF. The CDR3 nucleotides read TGTGCCAGCAGTTTAACAGGGGGTTCTAACTATGGCTACACCTTC.

This clone came up a few times. The V and J genes are TRBV6-5 and TRBJ2-7; D ambiguous. Germline lookup yields CDR1 MNHEY and CDR2 SVGAGI. V was pared by 5 bases and J by 2 bases, with 13 bases between. The CDR3 covers 14 residues. In nucleotides, the CDR3 is TGTGCCAGCAGTCCCGACGACGGTGCCTACGAGCAGTACTTC. Amino acids: CASSPDDGAYEQYF.

This clone was counted a few times. This chain links TRBV6-1 with TRBJ1-5; tentatively, D is TRBD1 (5 bases). The ends were cut back, 0 bases at V and 4 bases at J, with 13 bases in the middle. The CDR3 runs 16 residues. The V gene's germline CDR1 is MNHNS and CDR2 SASEGT. The chain's CDR3 is CASSEARARVNQPQHF. The CDR3 DNA sequence: TGTGCCAGCAGTGAAGCGAGGGCCAGGGTGAATCAGCCCCAGCATTTT.

CDR3 loop: CATRTGSSGANVLTF. CDR3 nucleotide sequence: TGTGCCACCAGAACAGGGTCCTCTGGGGCCAACGTCCTGACTTTC. The chain employs TRBV5-4 and TRBJ2-6, with D possibly TRBD1 on 6 matching bases. CDR3 length equals 15 residues. Germline-derived CDR1 and CDR2 are SGHNT and YYREEE (reference sequence). Trimming shortened V by 9 bases and J by 0 bases, and 13 bases separated the two germline ends.

The rearrangement uses TRBV6-5 and TRBJ2-2; D is perhaps TRBD1 (6 bases). The CDR3 runs to 15 residues. V dropped 6 bases and J dropped 1 base, with 12 bases sitting between them. Germline CDR1 is MNHEY and CDR2 is SVGAGI. The CDR3 DNA reads TGTGCCAGCAGCCGCGGACAGAAGAACACCGGGGAGCTGTTTTTT. Translation gives CASSRGQKNTGELFF.